A single TCR beta chain is shown here with its context. CDR3 length: 14 residues. V lost 4 bases and J lost 1, with 14 bases in between. Germline V gene data show CDR1 as DFQATT and CDR2 as SNEGSKA (reference sequence). These data are taken from a study of blood T cells in healthy people across ages. Alongside a J-beta primer mix, a sample-barcoded 5' primer served in a second PCR lasting about 6 to 12 cycles. TCRdb recomputed calls from the 5' RACE reads with MiXCR, one row per CDR3 protein. The table has more than 600,000 distinct CDR3 sequences, roughly 25% seen once. The same sample was also studied in work on T cells of mothers and their children.

The TCR sequence derives from a boy between 10 and 17 years old in good health. The chain is built from TRBV20-1 and TRBJ2-7, with D perhaps matching TRBD1 (6 bases). The sample taken for sequencing was blood. The CDR3, as DNA: TGCAGTGCTACGAGACAGGCGAATTCCTACGAGCAGTACTTC. This codes for CSATRQANSYEQYF.